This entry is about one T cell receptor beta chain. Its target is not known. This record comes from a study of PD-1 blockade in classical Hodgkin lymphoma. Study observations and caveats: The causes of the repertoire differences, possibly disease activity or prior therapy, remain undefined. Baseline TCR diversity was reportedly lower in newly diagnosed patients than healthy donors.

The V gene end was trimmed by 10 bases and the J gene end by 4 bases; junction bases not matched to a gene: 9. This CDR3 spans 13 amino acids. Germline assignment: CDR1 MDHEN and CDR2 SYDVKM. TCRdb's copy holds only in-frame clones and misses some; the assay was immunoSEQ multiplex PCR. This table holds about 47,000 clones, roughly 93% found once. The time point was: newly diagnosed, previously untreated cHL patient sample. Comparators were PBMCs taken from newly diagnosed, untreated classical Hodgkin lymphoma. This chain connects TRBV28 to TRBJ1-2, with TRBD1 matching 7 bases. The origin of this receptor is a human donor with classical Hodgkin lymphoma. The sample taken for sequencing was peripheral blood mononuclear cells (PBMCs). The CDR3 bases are TGTGCCAAATCCTCCGCAGGGGGCTATGGCTACACCTTC. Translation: CAKSSAGGYGYTF.